This record concerns one T cell receptor (beta chain) sequence. Antigen specificity is unknown. The junction and the germline gene differ at one end; a read error may be behind it. This specimen comes from a study of tumor-infiltrating lymphocytes in primary liver carcinoma. Study-wide context: The tumors, T1-T3 N0M0 lesions, were about 4 to 11 cm across. Sample counts of productive TCRbeta reads spanned roughly 3.65 to 7.13 million; these counts were similar across tissue types.

This CDR3 contains 16 residues. CDR1 is GTSNPN, CDR2 SVGIG, per germline (reference sequence). TCR beta cDNA was prepared out of about 530 ng total RNA by means of a constant-region primer. Employing slightly modified ARM-PCR, three nested multiplex PCR rounds were run, and these gave rise to the TCR beta libraries. Investigators reported that the first two PCR rounds, at around 10 cycles each, used TRBV1-TRBV30 forward primers with a C-beta reverse primer. One entry per CDR3 protein results from TCRdb running MiXCR on the multiplex PCR reads. The data show roughly 25,000 distinct CDR3 sequences, with 70% to 80% seen just once and under 35% held by the top ten. Whole-study findings and limits: Tumor-adjacent and tumor-blood pairs displayed less overlap than did pairs of tumor regions. Tumors had a significantly higher top-250-clone fraction than blood (p = 0.039).

Unsorted bulk tissue (roughly 19-31 mg) underwent RNA and DNA co-extraction. Sequencing was done on a sample of liver tumor tissue from sampling region 5. As for subset: tumor region T5, tumor centre. The receptor was derived from a woman between 25 and 40 years old with primary liver carcinoma and hepatitis B virus infection. The chain combines TRBV30 with TRBJ2-7, with TRBD2 matching over 10 bases. The CDR3 nucleotides read TGTGCCTGGAGTGTTAAGAAGGCTAGCGGGGGTTACGAGCAGTGCTTC. This codes for CAWSVKKASGGYEQCF. The full variable domain, completed using reference TRBV30 and TRBJ2-7, is SQTIHQWPATLVQPVGSPLSLECTVEGTSNPNLYWYRQAAGRGLQLLFYSVGIGQISSEVPQNLSASRPQDRQFILSSKKLLLSDSGFYLCAWSVKKASGGYEQCFGPGTRLTVT.